The rows below give T cell receptor beta chains drawn from one sample of a study of T-cell reconstitution after alpha-beta-depleted transplantation in children. TCRdb analysed the PCR reads with MiXCR anew, one entry per CDR3 protein. Of hundreds of thousands of distinct CDR3 sequences listed, roughly 14% are singletons. Sequencing used PBMCs, obtained before TCRalphabeta/CD19-depleted stem cell transplant. The origin of the receptors is a girl aged 2-15 years with congenital amegakaryocytic thrombocytopenia, due to receive a stem cell transplant. Both conserved end residues are part of each CDR3.

V gene	CDR3 protein
TRBV4-1	CASSQWTGGGQFF
TRBV28	CASSLGGRSDFRTQYF
TRBV7-8	CASSRTDGWETQYF
TRBV6-1	CASSVQLEGGNEQFF
TRBV5-1	CASSSRAGVSGNTIYF
TRBV7-8	CASSADRFMYEQYF
TRBV28	CASSWVGRQDQETQYF
TRBV7-3	CASSLVPFYEQYF
TRBV7-8	CASSPTDFNEQFF
TRBV2	CASSERVPGTDTQYF
TRBV6-5	CASSYQFPGQGTGELFF
TRBV5-1	CASREAESSYNEQFF
TRBV20-1	CSAPPPGLAAYEQYF
TRBV20-1	CSAFLETQYF
TRBV30	CAWNVGAGEQYF
TRBV5-1	CASSYTASSSYEQYF
TRBV29-1	CSVEPDSYNEQFF
TRBV24-1	CATSAGLAGVWETQYF
TRBV29-1	CSVDRTGPYNEQFF
TRBV4-1	CASSQGVGLARDIQYF
TRBV5-5	CASSSTGGASSYNEQFF
TRBV28	CASSFSGSLGDTQYF